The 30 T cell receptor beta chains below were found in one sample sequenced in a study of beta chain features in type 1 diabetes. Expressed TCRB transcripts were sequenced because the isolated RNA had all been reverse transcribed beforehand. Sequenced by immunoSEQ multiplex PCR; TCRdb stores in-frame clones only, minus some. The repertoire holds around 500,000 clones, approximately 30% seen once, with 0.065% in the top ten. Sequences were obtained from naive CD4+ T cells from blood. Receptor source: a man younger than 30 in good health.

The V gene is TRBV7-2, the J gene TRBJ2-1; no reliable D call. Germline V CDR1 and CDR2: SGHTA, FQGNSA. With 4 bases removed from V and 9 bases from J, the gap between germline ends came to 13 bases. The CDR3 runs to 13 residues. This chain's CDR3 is CASSWDPGAEQFF. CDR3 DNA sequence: TGTGCCAGCAGCTGGGATCCTGGAGCTGAGCAGTTCTTC.

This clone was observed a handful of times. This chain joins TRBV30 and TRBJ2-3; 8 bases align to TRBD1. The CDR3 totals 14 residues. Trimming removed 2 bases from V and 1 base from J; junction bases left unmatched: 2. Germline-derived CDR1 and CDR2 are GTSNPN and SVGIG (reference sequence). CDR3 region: CAWSQTGGTDTQYF. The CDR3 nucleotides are TGTGCCTGGAGTCAGACAGGGGGCACAGATACGCAGTATTTT.

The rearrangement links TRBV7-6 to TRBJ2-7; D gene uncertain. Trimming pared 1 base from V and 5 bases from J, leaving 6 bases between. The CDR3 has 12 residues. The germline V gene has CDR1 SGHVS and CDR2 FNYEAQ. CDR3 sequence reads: CASSLGGDEQYF. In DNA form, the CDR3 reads TGTGCCAGCAGCTTAGGAGGAGACGAGCAGTACTTC.

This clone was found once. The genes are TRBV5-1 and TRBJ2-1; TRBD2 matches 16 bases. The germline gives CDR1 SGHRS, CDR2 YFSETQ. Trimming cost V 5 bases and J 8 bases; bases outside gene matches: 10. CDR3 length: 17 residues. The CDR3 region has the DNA TGCGCCAGCAGATCCGGGACTAGCGGGAGGGTCTTATATGAGCAGTTCTTC. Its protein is CASRSGTSGRVLYEQFF.

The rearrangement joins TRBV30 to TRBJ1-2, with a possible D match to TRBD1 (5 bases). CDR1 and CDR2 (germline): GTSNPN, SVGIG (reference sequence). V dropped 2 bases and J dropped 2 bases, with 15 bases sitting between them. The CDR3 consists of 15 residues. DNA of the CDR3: TGTGCCTGGAGTCTTATAGGGGCCGGGAACTATGGCTACACCTTC. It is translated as CAWSLIGAGNYGYTF.

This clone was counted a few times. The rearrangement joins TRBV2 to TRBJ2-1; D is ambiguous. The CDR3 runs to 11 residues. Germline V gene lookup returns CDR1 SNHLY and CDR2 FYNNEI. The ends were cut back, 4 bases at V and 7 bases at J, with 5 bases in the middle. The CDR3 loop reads CASSVQNEQFF. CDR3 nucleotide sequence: TGTGCCAGCAGTGTACAGAATGAGCAGTTCTTC. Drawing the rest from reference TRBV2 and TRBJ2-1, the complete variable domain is EPEVTQTPSHQVTQMGQEVILRCVPISNHLYFYWYRQILGQKVEFLVSFYNNEISEKSEIFDDQFSVERPDGSNFTLKIRSTKLEDSAMYFCASSVQNEQFFGPGTRLTVL.

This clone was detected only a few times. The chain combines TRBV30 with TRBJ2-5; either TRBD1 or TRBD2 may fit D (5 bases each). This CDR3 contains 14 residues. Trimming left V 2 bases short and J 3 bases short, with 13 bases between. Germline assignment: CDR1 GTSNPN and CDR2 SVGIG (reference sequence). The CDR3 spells CAWSRGRGEETQYF. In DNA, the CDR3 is TGTGCCTGGAGTCGGGGACGGGGTGAAGAGACCCAGTACTTC.

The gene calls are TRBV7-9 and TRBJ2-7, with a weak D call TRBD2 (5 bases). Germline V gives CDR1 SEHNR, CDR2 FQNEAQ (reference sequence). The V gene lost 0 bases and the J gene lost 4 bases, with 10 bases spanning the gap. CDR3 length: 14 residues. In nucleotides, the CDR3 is TGTGCCAGCAGCTTAGCGGGAGTTGCGTACGAGCAGTACTTC. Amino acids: CASSLAGVAYEQYF.

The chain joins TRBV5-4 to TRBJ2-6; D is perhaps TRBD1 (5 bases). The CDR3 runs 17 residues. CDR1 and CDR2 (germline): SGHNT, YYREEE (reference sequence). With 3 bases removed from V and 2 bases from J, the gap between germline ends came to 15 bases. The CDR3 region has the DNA TGTGCCAGCAGCTGGGGCGGCTTCCAGACTGGGGCCAACGTCCTGACTTTC. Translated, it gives CASSWGGFQTGANVLTF.

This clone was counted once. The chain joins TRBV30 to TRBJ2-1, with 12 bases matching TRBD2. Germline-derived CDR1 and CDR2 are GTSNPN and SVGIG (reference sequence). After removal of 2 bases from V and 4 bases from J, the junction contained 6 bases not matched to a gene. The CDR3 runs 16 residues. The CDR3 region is CAWSLTSGSFYNEQFF. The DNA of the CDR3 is TGTGCCTGGAGTTTGACTAGCGGGAGTTTTTACAATGAGCAGTTCTTC.

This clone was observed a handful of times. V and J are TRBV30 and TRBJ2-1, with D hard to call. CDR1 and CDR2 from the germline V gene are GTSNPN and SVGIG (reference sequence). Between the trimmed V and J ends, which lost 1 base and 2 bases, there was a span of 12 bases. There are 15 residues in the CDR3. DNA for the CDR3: TGTGCCTGGAGTGGAGCGCCGGTCACCTACAATGAGCAGTTCTTC. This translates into CAWSGAPVTYNEQFF.

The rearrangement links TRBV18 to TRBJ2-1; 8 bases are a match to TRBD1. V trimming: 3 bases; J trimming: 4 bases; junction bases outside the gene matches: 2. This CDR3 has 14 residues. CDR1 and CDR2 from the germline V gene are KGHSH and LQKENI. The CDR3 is CASSPNRGYNEQFF. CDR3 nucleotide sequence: TGTGCCAGCTCACCTAACAGGGGGTACAATGAGCAGTTCTTC.

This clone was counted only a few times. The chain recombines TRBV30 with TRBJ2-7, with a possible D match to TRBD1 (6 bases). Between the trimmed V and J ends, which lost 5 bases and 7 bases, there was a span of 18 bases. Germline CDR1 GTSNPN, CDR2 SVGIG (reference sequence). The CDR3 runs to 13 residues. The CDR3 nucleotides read TGTGCCTGGGATCCGGGACATCCTCAAGAGCAGTACTTC. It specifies CAWDPGHPQEQYF.

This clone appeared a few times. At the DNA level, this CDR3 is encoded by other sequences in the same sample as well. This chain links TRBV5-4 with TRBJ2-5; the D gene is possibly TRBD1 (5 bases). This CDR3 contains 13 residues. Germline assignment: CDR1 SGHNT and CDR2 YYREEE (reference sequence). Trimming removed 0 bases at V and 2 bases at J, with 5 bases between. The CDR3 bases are TGTGCCAGCAGCTTGGACAGGCAAGAGACCCAGTACTTC. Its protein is CASSLDRQETQYF.

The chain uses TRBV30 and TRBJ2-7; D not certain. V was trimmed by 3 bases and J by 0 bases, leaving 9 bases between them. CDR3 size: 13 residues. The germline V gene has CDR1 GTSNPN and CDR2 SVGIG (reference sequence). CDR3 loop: CAWSQRNSYEQYF. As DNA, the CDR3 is TGTGCCTGGAGCCAACGCAACTCCTACGAGCAGTACTTC.

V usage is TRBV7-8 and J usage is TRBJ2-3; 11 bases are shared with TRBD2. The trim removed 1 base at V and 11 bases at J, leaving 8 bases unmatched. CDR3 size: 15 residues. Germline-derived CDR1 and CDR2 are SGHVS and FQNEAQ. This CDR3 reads CASSLDLVLAGGQYF. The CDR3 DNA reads TGTGCCAGCAGCTTAGATCTCGTCCTAGCGGGAGGGCAGTATTTT.

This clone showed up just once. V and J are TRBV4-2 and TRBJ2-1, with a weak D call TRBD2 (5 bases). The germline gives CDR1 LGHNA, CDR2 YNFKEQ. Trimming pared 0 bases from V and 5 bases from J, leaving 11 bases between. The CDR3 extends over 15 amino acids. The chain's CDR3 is CASSQETTLNNEQFF. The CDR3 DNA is TGTGCCAGCAGCCAAGAGACTACCTTGAACAATGAGCAGTTCTTC.

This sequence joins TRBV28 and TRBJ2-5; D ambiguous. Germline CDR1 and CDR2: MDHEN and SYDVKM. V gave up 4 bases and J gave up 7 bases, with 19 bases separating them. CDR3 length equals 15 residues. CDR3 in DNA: TGTGCCAGCAGTTCAAACGAACGTGAGCCCGGGACCCAGTACTTC. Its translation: CASSSNEREPGTQYF.

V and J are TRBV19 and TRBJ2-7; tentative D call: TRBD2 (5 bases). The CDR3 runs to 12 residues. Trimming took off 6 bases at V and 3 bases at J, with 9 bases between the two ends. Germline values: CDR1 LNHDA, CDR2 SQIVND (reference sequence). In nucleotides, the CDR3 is TGTGCCAGTAGCCGGGATCGCTACGAGCAGTACTTC. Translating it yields CASSRDRYEQYF.

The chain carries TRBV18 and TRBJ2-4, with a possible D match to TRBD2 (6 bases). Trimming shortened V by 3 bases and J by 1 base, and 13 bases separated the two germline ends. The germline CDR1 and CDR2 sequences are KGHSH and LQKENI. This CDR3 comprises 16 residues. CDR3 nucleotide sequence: TGTGCCAGCTCACCGGTTGGCGGGACGGCCAAAAACATTCAGTACTTC. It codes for CASSPVGGTAKNIQYF.

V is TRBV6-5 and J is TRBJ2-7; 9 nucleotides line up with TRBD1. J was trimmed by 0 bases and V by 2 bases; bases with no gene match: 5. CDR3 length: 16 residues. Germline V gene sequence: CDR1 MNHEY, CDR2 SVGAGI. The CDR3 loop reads CASSYRGQGSSYEQYF. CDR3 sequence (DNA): TGTGCCAGCAGTTACCGGGGACAGGGAAGCTCCTACGAGCAGTACTTC.

As DNA, the CDR3 is TGCAGCCCACGAAGGGAACTAGCGGACAGAACCTACGAGCAGTACTTC. Translation: CSPRRELADRTYEQYF. The genes are TRBV29-1 and TRBJ2-7, with TRBD2 matching over 8 bases. The CDR3 contains 16 residues. CDR1 and CDR2 (germline): SQVTM, ANQGSEA. Trimming removed 8 bases from V and 2 bases from J; junction bases left unmatched: 17.

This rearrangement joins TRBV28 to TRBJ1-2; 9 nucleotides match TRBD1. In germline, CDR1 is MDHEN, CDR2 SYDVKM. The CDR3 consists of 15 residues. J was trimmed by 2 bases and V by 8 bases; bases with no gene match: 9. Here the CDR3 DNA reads TGTGCCAGCTGGTTTTCGGACAGGGGAAACTATGGCTACACCTTC. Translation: CASWFSDRGNYGYTF.

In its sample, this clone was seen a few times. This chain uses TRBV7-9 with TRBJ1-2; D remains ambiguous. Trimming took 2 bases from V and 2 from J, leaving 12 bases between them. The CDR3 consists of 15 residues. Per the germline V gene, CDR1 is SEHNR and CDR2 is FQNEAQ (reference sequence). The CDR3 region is CASSLPGGSNYGYTF. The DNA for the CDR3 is TGTGCCAGCAGCTTACCGGGTGGATCCAACTATGGCTACACCTTC.

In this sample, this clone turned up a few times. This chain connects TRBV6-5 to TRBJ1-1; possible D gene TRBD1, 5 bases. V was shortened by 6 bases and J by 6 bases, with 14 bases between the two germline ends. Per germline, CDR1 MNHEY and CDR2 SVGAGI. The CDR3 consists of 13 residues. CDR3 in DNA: TGTGCCAGCAGGGGGACCGGGGGTCCTGAAGCTTTCTTT. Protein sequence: CASRGTGGPEAFF.

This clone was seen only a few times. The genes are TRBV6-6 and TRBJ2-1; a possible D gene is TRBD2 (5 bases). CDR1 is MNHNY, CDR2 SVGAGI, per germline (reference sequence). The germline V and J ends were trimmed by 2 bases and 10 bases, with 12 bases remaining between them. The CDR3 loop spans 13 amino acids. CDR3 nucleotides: TGTGCCAGCAGTTACGGGCGGGCAAGCGAGCAGTTCTTC. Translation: CASSYGRASEQFF.

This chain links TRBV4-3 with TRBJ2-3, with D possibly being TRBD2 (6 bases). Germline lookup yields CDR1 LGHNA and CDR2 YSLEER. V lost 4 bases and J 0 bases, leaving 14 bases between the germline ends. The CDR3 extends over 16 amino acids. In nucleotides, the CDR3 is TGCGCCAGCAGCCTAATGGGGACTGCTAGCACAGATACGCAGTATTTT. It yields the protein CASSLMGTASTDTQYF.

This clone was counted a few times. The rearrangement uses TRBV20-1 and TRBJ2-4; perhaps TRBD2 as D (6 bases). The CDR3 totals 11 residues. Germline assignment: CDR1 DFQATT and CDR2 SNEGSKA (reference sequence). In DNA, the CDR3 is TGCAGCTGCGGGACCAAAAACATTCAGTACTTC. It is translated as CSCGTKNIQYF.

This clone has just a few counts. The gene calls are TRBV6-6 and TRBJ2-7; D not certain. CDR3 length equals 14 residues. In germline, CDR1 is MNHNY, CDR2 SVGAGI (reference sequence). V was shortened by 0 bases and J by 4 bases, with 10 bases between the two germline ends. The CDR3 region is CASSYSRQMYEQYF. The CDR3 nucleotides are TGTGCCAGCAGTTACTCGAGGCAAATGTACGAGCAGTACTTC.

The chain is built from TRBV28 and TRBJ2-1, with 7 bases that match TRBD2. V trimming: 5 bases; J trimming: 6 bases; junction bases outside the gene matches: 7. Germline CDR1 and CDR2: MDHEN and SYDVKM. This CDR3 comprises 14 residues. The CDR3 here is CASSRAGLLNEQFF. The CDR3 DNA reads TGTGCCAGCAGTAGAGCGGGACTTCTCAATGAGCAGTTCTTC.